These 18 T cell receptor beta chains share one sample of origin, sequenced in a study of control samples from healthy donors and cancer patients. Clones were read by immunoSEQ multiplex PCR, and TCRdb kept only the in-frame ones, dropping some. The repertoire holds 210,000 or so clones, with 90% to 95% as singletons. Sequencing used blood. Receptors were obtained from a man younger than 45 in good health.

The chain recombines TRBV7-9 with TRBJ1-5, with D possibly being TRBD1 (5 bases). CDR3 length: 14 residues. Germline V gene sequence: CDR1 SEHNR, CDR2 FQNEAQ (reference sequence). Trimming pared 5 bases from V and 5 bases from J, leaving 13 bases between. The CDR3 nucleotides read TGTGCCAGCAGCGGGCCGGGGGTCGATCAGCCCCAGCATTTT. It codes for CASSGPGVDQPQHF.

The rearrangement joins TRBV19 to TRBJ1-4; D is perhaps TRBD1 (6 bases). The ends were cut back, 5 bases at V and 7 bases at J, with 17 bases in the middle. The germline V gene encodes CDR1 LNHDA and CDR2 SQIVND (reference sequence). The CDR3 spans 15 residues. The CDR3 reads CASSSQTGIGEKLFF. The CDR3 DNA reads as TGTGCCAGTAGTTCCCAAACAGGGATTGGTGAAAAACTGTTTTTT. Variable domain in full (rest from reference TRBV19 and TRBJ1-4): DGGITQSPKYLFRKEGQNVTLSCEQNLNHDAMYWYRQDPGQGLRLIYYSQIVNDFQKGDIAEGYSVSREKKESFPLTVTSAQKNPTAFYLCASSSQTGIGEKLFFGSGTQLSVL.

This clone was seen a single time. The genes are TRBV27 and TRBJ2-2; perhaps TRBD1 as D (5 bases). With 3 bases removed from V and 1 base from J, the gap between germline ends came to 9 bases. CDR1 and CDR2 (germline): MNHEY, SMNVEV (reference sequence). The CDR3 runs 15 residues. In nucleotides, the CDR3 is TGTGCCAGCAGTTTTACCAGGGAGAACACCGGGGAGCTGTTTTTT. Translation gives CASSFTRENTGELFF.

This rearrangement joins TRBV29-1 to TRBJ2-3, with D possibly matching TRBD2 (6 bases). CDR1 SQVTM and CDR2 ANQGSEA come from the germline V gene. Trimming removed 3 bases at V and 2 bases at J, with 9 bases between. The CDR3 is 13 amino acids. The CDR3 DNA follows: TGCAGCGTTGAGGGCGGGGACACAGATACGCAGTATTTT. Protein sequence: CSVEGGDTDTQYF.

The chain carries TRBV11-2 and TRBJ2-2, with 8 bases matching TRBD2. V lost 2 bases and J lost 5; bases outside the gene matches: 13. The CDR3 has 18 residues. CDR1 is SGHAT and CDR2 is FQNNGV in the germline V gene. In DNA, the CDR3 is TGTGCCAGCAGCTTACCCGGCGCCCGAGCGGGGGAAACCGGGGAGCTGTTTTTT. This sequence encodes CASSLPGARAGETGELFF.

The chain combines TRBV13 with TRBJ2-3; TRBD2 matches 9 bases. The CDR3 covers 14 residues. J gave up 6 bases and V 3 bases, and 4 bases lay outside the gene matches. Germline CDR1 is PRHDT and CDR2 is FYEKMQ (reference sequence). This chain's CDR3 is CASSFGGGVDTQYF. CDR3 nucleotide sequence: TGTGCCAGCAGCTTCGGCGGGGGGGTTGATACGCAGTATTTT. Supplemented by reference TRBV13 and TRBJ2-3, the full variable domain reads AAGVIQSPRHLIKEKRETATLKCYPIPRHDTVYWYQQGPGQDPQFLISFYEKMQSDKGSIPDRFSAQQFSDYHSELNMSSLELGDSALYFCASSFGGGVDTQYFGPGTRLTVL.

V usage is TRBV7-9 and J usage is TRBJ2-4; the D gene could be TRBD1 or TRBD2 (5 bases each). This CDR3 comprises 19 residues. Germline CDR1 and CDR2: SEHNR and FQNEAQ (reference sequence). Trimming took off 2 bases at V and 0 bases at J, with 20 bases between the two ends. The CDR3 DNA reads TGTGCCAGCAGCTTATTCCTGGCCGGGGCAGAATTAGCCAAAAACATTCAGTACTTC. Encoded protein: CASSLFLAGAELAKNIQYF.

The rearrangement uses TRBV3-1 (or the pseudogene TRBV3-2) and TRBJ1-5, with TRBD1 matching over 10 bases. Germline-derived CDR1 and CDR2 are LGHDT and YNNKEL (reference sequence). The V and J ends lost 4 bases and 3 bases, in that order; junction bases with no gene match: 3. The CDR3 totals 15 residues. CDR3 in amino acids: CASSRTGGINQPQHF. In DNA, the CDR3 is TGTGCCAGCAGCCGGACAGGGGGAATCAATCAGCCCCAGCATTTT.

The chain combines TRBV6-5 with TRBJ2-1, with a tentative D call TRBD2 (5 bases). There are 12 residues in the CDR3. The germline V gene has CDR1 MNHEY and CDR2 SVGAGI. CDR3 nucleotide sequence: TGTGCTACTTCAAGCGGAAACAATGAGCAGTTCTTC. Translated, it gives CATSSGNNEQFF.

The chain is built from TRBV6-5 and TRBJ2-3, with unresolved D. The CDR3 is 13 residues long. V gave up 9 bases and J gave up 4 bases, with 14 bases separating them. Germline-derived CDR1 and CDR2 are MNHEY and SVGAGI. The CDR3 spells CASATRIPDTQYF. CDR3 bases: TGTGCCAGTGCAACGCGGATACCAGATACGCAGTATTTT.

V is TRBV7-2 and J is TRBJ2-1; 7 positions agree with TRBD1. Germline V CDR1 and CDR2: SGHTA, FQGNSA. Germline trimming cut 2 bases from V and 7 bases from J; bases unmatched to any gene: 5. This CDR3 has 14 residues. The chain's CDR3 is CASSLFYRGNEQFF. Here the CDR3 DNA reads TGTGCCAGCAGCTTATTTTACAGGGGTAATGAGCAGTTCTTC.

The rearrangement links TRBV13 to TRBJ1-3, with a tentative D call TRBD1 (6 bases). CDR1 and CDR2 (germline): PRHDT, FYEKMQ (reference sequence). The CDR3 loop spans 18 amino acids. The V gene lost 3 bases and the J gene lost 0 bases, with 18 bases spanning the gap. The CDR3: CASSFIKDSSYSGNTIYF. The CDR3 DNA reads TGTGCCAGCAGCTTTATAAAGGACAGCAGCTACTCTGGAAACACCATATATTTT.

This rearrangement joins TRBV6-5 to TRBJ1-1; the D gene is possibly TRBD1 (5 bases). Germline loops: CDR1 MNHEY, CDR2 SVGAGI. This CDR3 has 15 residues. V was trimmed by 6 bases and J by 1 base, leaving 15 bases between them. The CDR3 bases are TGTGCCAGCAGCGGGAGTTCTGGGGGGAACACTGAAGCTTTCTTT. It is translated as CASSGSSGGNTEAFF.

The chain employs TRBV9 and TRBJ2-2; possibly TRBD1 for D (6 bases). Trimming took off 3 bases at V and 2 bases at J, with 14 bases between the two ends. The germline V gene encodes CDR1 SGDLS and CDR2 YYNGEE. The CDR3 consists of 16 residues. CDR3 bases: TGTGCCAGCAGCGCCAGCAGGGGCGCCAACACCGGGGAGCTGTTTTTT. It translates to CASSASRGANTGELFF.

This sequence joins TRBV14 and TRBJ2-7; D may be TRBD1 (6 bases). V lost 1 base and J 0 bases, leaving 7 bases between the germline ends. Germline V CDR1 and CDR2: SGHDN, FVKESK. This CDR3 region has 14 residues. The CDR3 is CASSQVGGSYEQYF. The CDR3 coding sequence is TGTGCCAGCAGCCAAGTAGGGGGCTCCTACGAGCAGTACTTC.

DNA of the CDR3: TGTGCCAGCTCACCATACCGCGGGAGCACAGATACGCAGTATTTT. This encodes CASSPYRGSTDTQYF. The chain links TRBV18 to TRBJ2-3; D is possibly TRBD2 (5 bases). CDR1 is KGHSH, CDR2 LQKENI, per germline. Trimming stripped 2 bases from V and 0 bases from J, with 9 bases between. The length of the CDR3 is 15 residues.

V and J are TRBV6-2 or TRBV6-3 and TRBJ2-7; D ambiguous. V was trimmed by 6 bases and J by 3 bases, leaving 3 bases between them. There are 10 residues in the CDR3. Germline lookup yields CDR1 MNHEY and CDR2 SVGEGT. CDR3 nucleotide sequence: TGTGCCAGCAGCAACTACGAGCAGTACTTC. Its translation is CASSNYEQYF.

The gene calls are TRBV11-2 and TRBJ1-4, with 10 bases lining up with TRBD1. Unmatched junction bases numbered 5, after V lost 5 bases and J lost 5 bases. Germline V gene sequence: CDR1 SGHAT, CDR2 FQNNGV. The CDR3 runs to 15 residues. CDR3 DNA sequence: TGTGCCAGCAGCCCTCCGGGACAGGGGAATGAAAAACTGTTTTTT. It encodes CASSPPGQGNEKLFF.